This TCR beta chain was sequenced for a study of CD8+CD57+ T cells in acquired aplastic anemia. On the study more broadly: Mean DNA quantity obtained from sorted CD4+ and CD8+ cells was 3.2 ug.

This CDR3 is built from 14 residues. Germline V CDR1 and CDR2: MNHNS, SASEGT. The V segment lost 5 bases and the J segment 6 bases; nucleotides outside the gene matches: 7. Patients chosen for sequencing had CD8+CD57+ cells that had expanded, as shown by flow cytometry. Genomic DNA acted as the template from which TCR beta VDJ combination and CDR3 sequence profiling were carried out. From the reads, TCRdb called clonotypes with MiXCR, one entry per CDR3 protein. The table records about 470,000 distinct CDR3 sequences, around a third of them present only once. Note on this clonotype: Its antigen is still unknown.

General study findings and limits: There were around 28 CD8+ CDR3 sequences that occurred in both patients and controls.

This TCR came from a human donor with aplastic anemia. The sample taken for sequencing was sorted CD4+, CD8+, or CD8+CD57+ T cells (not recorded which) from PBMCs. The chain couples TRBV6-1 to TRBJ2-3; 8 nucleotides align to TRBD1. The CDR3 DNA is TGTGCCAGCAGTCCACCCCAGGGGGCCGATACGCAGTATTTT. It codes for CASSPPQGADTQYF.